This T cell receptor (beta chain) was found in a study of cytotoxic CD8 clonotypes in ibrutinib-treated CLL. As concerns this clone: As yet, its antigen is unknown.

The J segment lost 1 base and the V segment lost 0 bases, leaving 6 bases of the junction unmatched. This CDR3 spans 17 amino acids. The germline V gene encodes CDR1 SGHTA and CDR2 FQGNSA. Measured with immunoSEQ multiplex PCR; TCRdb has only the in-frame clones, and not every one. The repertoire has some 130,000 clones, roughly 88% of them found once; the top ten carry 2% to 2.5%. Study conclusions and caveats: Contraction or stability on treatment characterized the public clonotypes, which were uncommon.

The source was PBMCs, collected after 24 months of ibrutinib treatment. The chain carries TRBV7-2 and TRBJ2-7, with 10 bases matching TRBD2. This clonotype was obtained from a human donor with chronic lymphocytic leukemia. Here the CDR3 DNA reads TGTGCCAGCAGCTTAGCCTCTACTAGCGGGACATCCTACGAGCAGTACTTC. Translating gives CASSLASTSGTSYEQYF.